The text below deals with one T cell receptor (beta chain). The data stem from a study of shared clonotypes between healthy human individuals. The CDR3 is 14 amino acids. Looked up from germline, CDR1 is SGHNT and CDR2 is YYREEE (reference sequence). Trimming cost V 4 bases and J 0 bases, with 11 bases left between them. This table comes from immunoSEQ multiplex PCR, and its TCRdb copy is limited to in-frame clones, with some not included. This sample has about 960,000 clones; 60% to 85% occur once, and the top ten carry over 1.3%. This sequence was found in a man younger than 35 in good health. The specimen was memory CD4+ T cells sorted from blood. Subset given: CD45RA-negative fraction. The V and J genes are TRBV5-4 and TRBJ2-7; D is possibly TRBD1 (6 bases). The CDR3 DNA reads TGTGCCAGCAGCCAGGGGTCATTCTCCTACGAGCAGTACTTC. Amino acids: CASSQGSFSYEQYF.